These T cell receptor beta chains were read from a single sample in a study of blood T cell repertoires in COVID-19. Using immunoSEQ multiplex PCR, the repertoire was profiled, and TCRdb retains in-frame clones only, with some absent. The profile shows 60,000 to 70,000 clones, roughly 90% of them singletons. The specimen sequenced was peripheral blood. Source of these receptors: a woman aged 60-70 years with acute or convalescent COVID-19. The CDR3 runs from the conserved cysteine through the conserved F or W. D genes are given only for firm matches. Expanded clones are given a class, and other clones once, few, many or no size at all.

length	V	J	D	size	CDR3	DNA
16	TRBV7-9	TRBJ2-2	.	.	CASSQRRTLSTGELFF	TGTGCCAGCAGCCAACGTCGGACTTTATCCACCGGGGAGCTGTTTTTT
15	TRBV6-5	TRBJ1-2	.	few	CASRLSGGPYYGYTF	TGTGCCAGCAGACTCAGCGGGGGGCCATACTATGGCTACACCTTC
14	TRBV18	TRBJ1-5	TRBD1	.	CASSRGQVNQPQHF	TGTGCCAGCTCCCGAGGACAGGTTAATCAGCCCCAGCATTTT
15	TRBV5-1	TRBJ1-4	.	.	CASSPTTAINEKLFF	TGCGCCAGCAGCCCCACGACAGCTATCAATGAAAAACTGTTTTTT
13	TRBV12-3/TRBV12-4	TRBJ1-2	.	.	CASSFQNNYGYTF	TGTGCCAGCAGTTTTCAGAATAACTATGGCTACACCTTC
13	TRBV18	TRBJ1-2	.	.	CASSPNRVSGYTF	TGTGCCAGCTCACCAAACAGGGTTAGTGGCTACACCTTC
16	TRBV5-6	TRBJ2-5	.	few	CASSFKGWTASETQYF	TGTGCCAGCAGCTTTAAGGGGTGGACGGCGAGTGAGACCCAGTACTTC
15	TRBV29-1	TRBJ2-1	.	few	CSVDGPGKLGNEQFF	TGCAGCGTTGATGGGCCAGGGAAATTGGGCAATGAGCAGTTCTTC
14	TRBV28	TRBJ1-5	.	.	CASSPRGLNQPQHF	TGTGCCAGCAGTCCCCGGGGACTCAATCAGCCCCAGCATTTT
17	TRBV19	TRBJ2-2	TRBD2	.	CASSIVLAGANTGELFF	TGTGCCAGTAGTATAGTACTAGCGGGGGCGAACACCGGGGAGCTGTTTTTT
16	TRBV28	TRBJ1-3	TRBD1	.	CASSSTGTGDGNTIYF	TGTGCCAGCAGTTCTACCGGGACAGGGGACGGAAACACCATATATTTT
15	TRBV5-1	TRBJ2-3	.	.	CASSLDVLASDTQYF	TGCGCCAGCAGCTTGGATGTACTAGCATCAGATACGCAGTATTTT
15	TRBV6-2/TRBV6-3	TRBJ1-1	.	.	CASSYSVGVFTEAFF	TGTGCCAGCAGTTACTCGGTCGGGGTTTTCACTGAAGCTTTCTTT
15	TRBV5-1	TRBJ2-2	TRBD2	.	CASSSLAGGSGELFF	TGCGCCAGCAGCTCGCTAGCGGGAGGGTCCGGGGAGCTGTTTTTT
15	TRBV5-1	TRBJ2-3	.	.	CASSSNRASTDTQYF	TGCGCCAGCAGCTCCAACAGGGCGAGCACAGATACGCAGTATTTT
13	TRBV6-1	TRBJ1-1	.	.	CASSETWNTEAFF	TGTGCCAGCAGTGAAACATGGAACACTGAAGCTTTCTTT
15	TRBV3-1/TRBV3-2	TRBJ1-6	TRBD1	.	CASSRPTGADSPLHF	TGTGCCAGCAGCCGACCGACAGGGGCGGATTCACCCCTCCACTTT
16	TRBV5-1	TRBJ2-1	.	.	CASSLGLFGGGNEQFF	TGCGCCAGCAGCTTGGGGCTTTTCGGGGGTGGCAATGAGCAGTTCTTC
14	TRBV5-6	TRBJ2-5	TRBD1	.	CASSRQGAQETQYF	TGTGCCAGCAGCCGACAGGGAGCGCAAGAGACCCAGTACTTC
15	TRBV5-1	TRBJ1-6	TRBD1	.	CASSLGDRDNSPLHF	TGCGCCAGCAGCTTGGGCGACAGGGATAATTCACCCCTCCACTTT
14	TRBV2	TRBJ2-1	.	.	CASMRGGLYNEQFF	TGTGCCAGCATGCGCGGGGGCCTATACAATGAGCAGTTCTTC
14	TRBV6-5	TRBJ1-6	TRBD1	.	CASSHDRVREVAHF	TGTGCCAGCAGCCATGACAGGGTACGAGAGGTTGCCCACTTT
16	TRBV5-6	TRBJ1-2	.	.	CASSLADRITTPGYTF	TGTGCCAGCAGCTTGGCGGACAGAATCACTACCCCTGGCTACACCTTC
14	TRBV7-9	TRBJ1-6	.	.	CASIPIGGHSPLHF	TGTGCCAGCATCCCCATCGGGGGGCATTCACCCCTCCACTTT
13	TRBV12-3/TRBV12-4	TRBJ2-1	TRBD1	.	CASIPQGAGEQFF	TGTGCCAGCATCCCACAGGGGGCAGGTGAGCAGTTCTTC
14	TRBV10-3	TRBJ1-4	.	.	CAISESTADPKLFF	TGTGCCATCAGTGAGTCGACTGCAGACCCAAAACTGTTTTTT
13	TRBV20-1	TRBJ1-6	.	.	CSASGGVRSPLHF	TGCAGTGCTAGTGGGGGGGTACGTTCACCCCTCCACTTT
15	TRBV5-1	TRBJ1-4	.	few	CASRRAGSPAEKLFF	TGCGCCAGCAGAAGGGCGGGATCGCCGGCCGAAAAACTGTTTTTT
16	TRBV19	TRBJ2-2	.	.	CASSISGSSSTGELFF	TGTGCCAGTAGTATATCGGGGAGCTCCTCCACCGGGGAGCTGTTTTTT
17	TRBV5-8	TRBJ2-1	TRBD2	.	CASSSLIAGGIGHEQFF	TGTGCCAGCAGCTCGCTTATAGCGGGGGGGATTGGCCATGAGCAGTTCTTC
14	TRBV6-5	TRBJ1-2	.	.	CASSYLWGDYGYTF	TGTGCCAGCAGTTACCTCTGGGGAGACTATGGCTACACCTTC
15	TRBV30	TRBJ1-2	TRBD1	.	CAWKKQGPLFYGYTF	TGTGCCTGGAAAAAACAGGGGCCCCTTTTCTATGGCTACACCTTC
14	TRBV7-8	TRBJ1-1	TRBD1	.	CASSSWTGHTEAFF	TGTGCCAGCAGCTCGTGGACAGGGCACACTGAAGCTTTCTTT
15	TRBV7-2	TRBJ1-3	.	.	CASSLEQVAGNTIYF	TGTGCCAGCAGCTTAGAACAAGTTGCTGGAAACACCATATATTTT
17	TRBV10-3	TRBJ2-6	TRBD1	.	CAISDRGRTSGANVLTF	TGTGCCATCAGTGACAGGGGGCGAACCTCTGGGGCCAACGTCCTGACTTTC
14	TRBV18	TRBJ1-2	TRBD1	.	CASSPLQGAEGYTF	TGTGCCAGCTCCCCTCTCCAGGGGGCGGAAGGCTACACCTTC
16	TRBV27	TRBJ1-6	.	.	CASSIYRGADNSPLHF	TGTGCCAGCAGTATCTATCGTGGCGCGGATAATTCACCCCTCCACTTT
16	TRBV5-6	TRBJ2-2	TRBD2	.	CASSGSGGLHTGELFF	TGTGCCAGCAGCGGGAGCGGGGGGTTGCACACCGGGGAGCTGTTTTTT
16	TRBV9	TRBJ1-5	.	.	CASSVDSGGGNQPQHF	TGTGCCAGCAGCGTAGACTCCGGAGGGGGCAATCAGCCCCAGCATTTT
16	TRBV5-1	TRBJ1-3	.	once	CASSFESSYSGNTIYF	TGCGCCAGCAGCTTCGAATCGAGTTACTCTGGAAACACCATATATTTT
17	TRBV5-1	TRBJ1-3	TRBD1	.	CASSLAGTVTSGNTIYF	TGCGCCAGCAGCTTGGCTGGGACAGTCACCTCTGGAAACACCATATATTTT
15	TRBV7-2	TRBJ2-3	.	.	CASSLRDWGTDTQYF	TGTGCCAGCAGCCTCCGGGACTGGGGCACAGATACGCAGTATTTT
13	TRBV11-2	TRBJ1-2	.	.	CASSLVWGEGYTF	TGTGCCAGCAGCTTAGTGTGGGGCGAGGGCTACACCTTC
17	TRBV5-1	TRBJ1-2	TRBD1	.	CASSWSETGGRNYGYTF	TGCGCCAGCAGCTGGTCCGAGACAGGGGGCCGGAACTATGGCTACACCTTC
14	TRBV29-1	TRBJ1-1	TRBD1	.	CSVTTGRGNTEAFF	TGCAGCGTCACGACAGGGAGAGGGAACACTGAAGCTTTCTTT
13	TRBV27	TRBJ2-3	.	.	CASSDREADTQYF	TGTGCCAGCAGCGACAGGGAGGCAGATACGCAGTATTTT
15	TRBV27	TRBJ2-1	TRBD2	few	CASSPLAGGPNEQFF	TGTGCCAGCAGCCCTCTAGCGGGAGGGCCCAATGAGCAGTTCTTC
14	TRBV15	TRBJ2-5	.	.	CASAGRNNQETQYF	TGTGCCTCGGCTGGCAGGAACAACCAAGAGACCCAGTACTTC
13	TRBV6-5	TRBJ1-1	.	.	CASRRTQNTEAFF	TGTGCCAGCAGACGGACACAGAACACTGAAGCTTTCTTT
14	TRBV6-6	TRBJ2-1	.	.	CASSLSSSYNEQFF	TGTGCCAGCTCGCTTTCCAGCTCCTACAATGAGCAGTTCTTC
13	TRBV5-5	TRBJ1-1	.	.	CASSLDRGGEAFF	TGTGCCAGCAGCTTGGATAGGGGTGGTGAAGCTTTCTTT
16	TRBV28	TRBJ1-6	TRBD1	.	CASSLQGATYNSPLHF	TGTGCCAGCAGTTTACAGGGGGCCACCTATAATTCACCCCTCCACTTT
16	TRBV6-1	TRBJ2-3	TRBD1	.	CASSATTGGSTDTQYF	TGTGCCAGCAGTGCTACTACAGGGGGGTCAACAGATACGCAGTATTTT
12	TRBV28	TRBJ1-1	.	.	CASSLFGTEAFF	TGTGCCAGCAGTTTATTCGGTACTGAAGCTTTCTTT
14	TRBV5-5	TRBJ1-6	.	.	CASSEGDYNSPLHF	TGTGCCAGCAGTGAGGGGGATTATAATTCACCCCTCCACTTT
15	TRBV6-5	TRBJ1-4	.	.	CASSSYSSTNEKLFF	TGTGCCAGCAGTTCTTACAGTTCAACTAATGAAAAACTGTTTTTT
12	TRBV19	TRBJ1-5	.	.	CASNGYNQPQHF	TGTGCCAGTAACGGTTACAATCAGCCCCAGCATTTT